Following are 30 T cell receptor beta chains from one sample sequenced in a study of blood T cell repertoires in COVID-19. The protocol was immunoSEQ multiplex PCR, while the TCRdb copy is restricted to in-frame clones and leaves out a portion. The data contain 250,000 to 300,000 clones, more than 75% of them seen just once; the ten biggest clones take up roughly 16%. Material for sequencing was PBMCs or T cells enriched from blood (not recorded which). These receptors were collected from a man aged 18 to 30 who had recovered from COVID-19.

This clone was observed a single time. CDR3 in amino acids: CASKVSLAGHGYTF. In DNA form, the CDR3 reads TGTGCCAGCAAGGTTTCGTTGGCAGGGCATGGCTACACCTTC. This rearrangement joins TRBV28 to TRBJ1-2; maybe TRBD1 (5 bases). Germline V gene lookup returns CDR1 MDHEN and CDR2 SYDVKM. The V end lost 7 bases, the J end lost 6 bases, and 18 bases lay between the germline ends. The CDR3 is 14 residues long.

Here the CDR3 DNA reads TGTGCCAGTACCCGGGAAGGGTTTGGGCCGGGGACCCAGTACTTC. Translation: CASTREGFGPGTQYF. V gene TRBV19 combines with J gene TRBJ2-5; possibly TRBD2 for D (5 bases). The CDR3 has 15 residues. Germline CDR1 LNHDA, CDR2 SQIVND (reference sequence). Trimming removed 7 bases from V and 7 bases from J, with 22 bases in between.

This chain connects TRBV5-5 to TRBJ1-2; D is possibly TRBD1 (6 bases). The germline V gene encodes CDR1 SGHKS and CDR2 YYEKEE (reference sequence). Between the trimmed V and J ends, which lost 3 bases and 4 bases, there was a span of 16 bases. The CDR3 runs 15 residues. CDR3 coding DNA: TGTGCCAGCAGCTCCATCCCAGGGGATTCCTATGGCTACACCTTC. Protein: CASSSIPGDSYGYTF.

This chain joins TRBV25-1 and TRBJ1-3; tentative D call: TRBD1 (5 bases). The CDR3 covers 18 residues. The germline V gene encodes CDR1 MGHDK and CDR2 SYGVNS. V was cut by 0 bases and J by 4 bases, with 19 bases left in between. CDR3 bases: TGTGCCAGCAGTGAATATGCGGAGGGGAAGGTCTACGGAAACACCATATATTTT. It codes for CASSEYAEGKVYGNTIYF.

The rearrangement links TRBV7-8 to TRBJ1-1; D gene ambiguous. This CDR3 has 16 residues. CDR1 and CDR2 from the germline V gene are SGHVS and FQNEAQ. Between the trimmed V and J ends, which lost 5 bases and 0 bases, there was a span of 16 bases. The CDR3 DNA reads TGTGCCAGCAGCCCAATATTCGGTACCTTGAACACTGAAGCTTTCTTT. This codes for CASSPIFGTLNTEAFF.

The V gene is TRBV19, the J gene TRBJ1-4; 7 nucleotides line up with TRBD1. V shed 7 bases and J 8 bases; nucleotides not matched to a gene: 7. CDR3 length equals 13 residues. The V gene's germline CDR1 is LNHDA and CDR2 SQIVND (reference sequence). This CDR3 is CASTRQGVEKLFF. CDR3 coding DNA: TGTGCCAGTACTCGACAGGGAGTCGAAAAACTGTTTTTT.

A single count supports this clone. V and J are TRBV1 and TRBJ2-7; the DNA was not used to check the table's D call, TRBD2. TRBV1 is designated a pseudogene. CDR3 size: 17 residues. CDR3 region: CTSSLGTSGNADYEQYF. The CDR3 nucleotides read TGCACCAGCAGCCTGGGGACTAGCGGGAACGCGGACTACGAGCAGTACTTC.

This rearrangement joins TRBV2 to TRBJ1-2, with TRBD1 matching 8 bases. CDR3 length: 14 residues. Losses at the gene ends were 2 bases for V and 4 bases for J; bases not matched to a gene: 3. In germline, CDR1 is SNHLY, CDR2 FYNNEI. The CDR3: CASSEQGAGYGYTF. The CDR3, as DNA: TGTGCCAGCAGTGAACAGGGGGCGGGCTATGGCTACACCTTC.

The V gene is TRBV3-1 (or the pseudogene TRBV3-2), the J gene TRBJ2-3, with D possibly matching TRBD2 (6 bases). From germline, CDR1 is LGHDT and CDR2 YNNKEL (reference sequence). The V end lost 2 bases, the J end lost 5 bases, and 17 bases lay between the germline ends. CDR3 length: 16 residues. CDR3 sequence reads: CASSQLVLSGGDTQYF. In DNA, the CDR3 is TGTGCCAGCAGCCAACTTGTTCTGTCCGGGGGAGATACGCAGTATTTT.

The chain combines TRBV6-1 with TRBJ1-2, with 9 bases identical to TRBD1. The CDR3 extends over 18 amino acids. Losses at the gene ends were 0 bases for V and 5 bases for J; bases not matched to a gene: 13. Germline V gives CDR1 MNHNS, CDR2 SASEGT. The CDR3 is CASSEATGGVSSQYGYTF. The CDR3 nucleotides are TGTGCCAGCAGTGAAGCGACAGGGGGAGTGTCTTCCCAATATGGCTACACCTTC.

The table lists this clone with a count of one. The chain combines TRBV20-1 with TRBJ2-2; D is undetermined. The germline V and J ends were trimmed by 3 bases and 3 bases, with 8 bases remaining between them. CDR1 is DFQATT and CDR2 is SNEGSKA in the germline V gene (reference sequence). The CDR3 is made up of 13 amino acids. CDR3 sequence: CSASSTDTGELFF. The CDR3 nucleotides read TGCAGTGCTAGTTCCACTGACACCGGGGAGCTGTTTTTT.

The genes are TRBV19 and TRBJ2-4; 7 positions agree with TRBD1. Germline CDR1 and CDR2: LNHDA and SQIVND (reference sequence). The V and J ends lost 1 base and 3 bases, in that order; junction bases with no gene match: 0. CDR3 length: 14 amino acids. CDR3 coding DNA: TGTGCCAGTAGTATAGGGGACAGCAAAAACATTCAGTACTTC. This gives the protein CASSIGDSKNIQYF.

The genes are TRBV2 and TRBJ2-2; D remains ambiguous. The CDR3 runs 11 residues. The V and J ends lost 6 bases and 8 bases respectively, with 7 bases between them. Germline V gene lookup returns CDR1 SNHLY and CDR2 FYNNEI. CDR3 nucleotide sequence: TGTGCCAGCAGCTTAATGGGGGAGCTGTTTTTT. Translated: CASSLMGELFF. Based on the CDR3 plus reference TRBV2 and TRBJ2-2, the full variable domain is EPEVTQTPSHQVTQMGQEVILRCVPISNHLYFYWYRQILGQKVEFLVSFYNNEISEKSEIFDDQFSVERPDGSNFTLKIRSTKLEDSAMYFCASSLMGELFFGEGSRLTVL.

This clone rates as large. This rearrangement joins TRBV2 to TRBJ1-1; D is uncertain. V was cut by 6 bases and J by 1 base, with 9 bases left in between. The germline V gene encodes CDR1 SNHLY and CDR2 FYNNEI. This CDR3 spans 13 amino acids. Written as DNA, the CDR3 is TGTGCCAGCAGATCTCCAGGGAACACTGAAGCTTTCTTT. Its protein product is CASRSPGNTEAFF.

The V gene is TRBV7-3, the J gene TRBJ1-2; TRBD1 is a possible D gene (6 bases). V dropped 2 bases and J dropped 2 bases, with 6 bases sitting between them. CDR1 and CDR2 (germline): SGHTA, FQGTGA. This CDR3 comprises 13 residues. The CDR3 region has the DNA TGTGCCAGCAGCTTAGGACAGAACTATGGCTACACCTTC. It is translated as CASSLGQNYGYTF.

The V gene is TRBV27, the J gene TRBJ2-1; 10 bases agree with TRBD2. The CDR3 extends over 15 amino acids. Trimming took 2 bases from V and 7 from J; bases not matched to a gene: 5. The germline V gene encodes CDR1 MNHEY and CDR2 SMNVEV (reference sequence). In DNA form, the CDR3 reads TGTGCCAGCAGTTTAAGGCTAGCGGGGGATAATGAGCAGTTCTTC. Translation: CASSLRLAGDNEQFF.

Only one count was recorded for this clone. This chain links TRBV7-2 with TRBJ1-2, with 7 bases fitting TRBD1. The germline V gene has CDR1 SGHTA and CDR2 FQGNSA. CDR3 size: 15 residues. V lost 6 bases, J lost 4 bases, and 11 bases stayed unmatched. The CDR3 sequence: CASRDTGGGLYGYTF. The CDR3 bases are TGTGCCAGCAGGGACACCGGAGGGGGCCTCTATGGCTACACCTTC. Together with reference TRBV7-2 and TRBJ1-2, the CDR3 gives the full variable domain: GAGVSQSPSNKVTEKGKDVELRCDPISGHTALYWYRQSLGQGLEFLIYFQGNSAPDKSGLPSDRFSAERTGGSVSTLTIQRTQQEDSAVYLCASRDTGGGLYGYTFGSGTRLTVV.

Written as DNA, the CDR3 is TGTGCCAGCAGTGGGACTGGGGACAGGAGATATAGCAATCAGCCCCAGCATTTT. Amino acids: CASSGTGDRRYSNQPQHF. The V call is TRBV6-1, the J call TRBJ1-5; 8 nucleotides line up with TRBD1. Germline CDR1 MNHNS, CDR2 SASEGT. The CDR3 sequence is 18 residues long. The junction had 11 bases not matched to a gene; V was cut back by 4 bases and J by 0 bases.

This chain links TRBV7-6 with TRBJ2-1, with 7 bases that match TRBD2. This CDR3 spans 15 amino acids. The V gene's germline CDR1 is SGHVS and CDR2 FNYEAQ. V was pared by 2 bases and J by 5 bases, with 6 bases of the junction left unmatched. This CDR3 is CASSLLGGRDNEQFF. CDR3 sequence (DNA): TGTGCCAGCAGCTTACTGGGGGGGAGGGACAATGAGCAGTTCTTC.

The rearrangement uses TRBV15 and TRBJ2-3, with D possibly TRBD2 on 5 matching bases. The V gene's germline CDR1 is LNHNV and CDR2 YYDKDF (reference sequence). This CDR3 has 16 amino acids. V lost 0 bases, J lost 0 bases, and 10 bases lay in between. The CDR3 reads CATSRERGISTDTQYF. The DNA of the CDR3 is TGTGCCACCAGCAGAGAGAGAGGGATCAGCACAGATACGCAGTATTTT.

This chain links TRBV10-2 with TRBJ2-2; D ambiguous. The CDR3 totals 16 residues. CDR1 is WSHSY and CDR2 is SAAADI in the germline V gene. Between the trimmed V and J ends, which lost 3 bases and 0 bases, there was a span of 11 bases. The CDR3, as DNA: TGCGCCAGCAGTGAAATCTCGCGAGCGAACACCGGGGAGCTGTTTTTT. Its protein product is CASSEISRANTGELFF.

The genes are TRBV29-1 and TRBJ2-3, with 10 bases that match TRBD2. The CDR3 totals 14 residues. Germline V gene data show CDR1 as SQVTM and CDR2 as ANQGSEA. The V and J ends lost 4 bases and 5 bases, in that order; junction bases with no gene match: 6. In DNA, the CDR3 is TGCAGCGTTGCCCAGCGGGGGGGTCGAGATACGCAGTATTTT. Amino acid sequence: CSVAQRGGRDTQYF.

V is TRBV24-1 and J is TRBJ2-3; 11 bases fit TRBD2. CDR1 KGHDR and CDR2 SFDVKD come from the germline V gene. This CDR3 region has 16 residues. V lost 1 base and J lost 3; bases outside the gene matches: 2. Here the CDR3 DNA reads TGTGCCACCAGTGATTTCCGACTAGCGGGGACAGATACGCAGTATTTT. It codes for CATSDFRLAGTDTQYF.

This clone has ten or more counts. This chain connects TRBV28 to TRBJ2-7; maybe TRBD2 (5 bases). The germline V and J ends were trimmed by 3 bases and 2 bases, with 11 bases remaining between them. There are 14 residues in the CDR3. Germline V gene sequence: CDR1 MDHEN, CDR2 SYDVKM. The CDR3 sequence is CASSFMRAAYEQYF. Written as DNA, the CDR3 is TGTGCCAGCAGTTTTATGCGGGCTGCCTACGAGCAGTACTTC.

The chain is built from TRBV16 and TRBJ1-1, with D possibly TRBD1 on 5 matching bases. Deletions cut 0 bases from V and 0 bases from J, with 11 bases between. Germline-derived CDR1 and CDR2 are KGHSY and FQNENV. CDR3 length equals 16 residues. CDR3: CASSQSRGIMNTEAFF. CDR3 nucleotide sequence: TGTGCCAGCAGCCAATCGCGGGGGATTATGAACACTGAAGCTTTCTTT.

The chain carries TRBV24-1 and TRBJ2-4; D gene ambiguous. The V and J ends lost 0 bases and 6 bases respectively, with 2 bases between them. The CDR3 spans 12 residues. CDR1 and CDR2 from the germline V gene are KGHDR and SFDVKD. CDR3 sequence reads: CATSDLLNIQYF. DNA of the CDR3: TGTGCCACCAGTGATTTGCTAAACATTCAGTACTTC.

The rearrangement links TRBV19 to TRBJ1-1; possibly TRBD1 for D (6 bases). This CDR3 spans 16 amino acids. V was pared by 3 bases and J by 0 bases, with 14 bases between. Germline CDR1 and CDR2: LNHDA and SQIVND (reference sequence). This chain's CDR3 is CASSIGTGILNTEAFF. In nucleotides, the CDR3 is TGTGCCAGTAGTATCGGTACAGGGATTTTGAACACTGAAGCTTTCTTT.

The V call is TRBV6-6, the J call TRBJ1-4, with 9 bases aligning to TRBD1. Germline CDR1 MNHNY, CDR2 SVGAGI (reference sequence). This CDR3 region has 15 residues. Trimming cost V 6 bases and J 2 bases; bases outside gene matches: 4. DNA of the CDR3: TGTGCCAGCAGGCTACAGGGGGCGACTAATGAAAAACTGTTTTTT. This translates into CASRLQGATNEKLFF.

The chain uses TRBV11-2 and TRBJ2-7; D may be TRBD2 (6 bases). There are 15 residues in the CDR3. V was cut by 5 bases and J by 3 bases, with 17 bases left in between. Germline V gene data show CDR1 as SGHAT and CDR2 as FQNNGV. CDR3 nucleotides: TGTGCCAGCAGCCAAGGGGCGGGGTGGGTCTACGAGCAGTACTTC. Its translation is CASSQGAGWVYEQYF.

The rearrangement joins TRBV18 to TRBJ1-1, with D perhaps TRBD1 (6 bases). CDR3 length equals 13 residues. The ends were cut back, 2 bases at V and 5 bases at J, with 9 bases in the middle. Germline V gene lookup returns CDR1 KGHSH and CDR2 LQKENI. In DNA, the CDR3 is TGTGCCAGCTCACCAAGTGGGACAACTGAAGCTTTCTTT. This gives the protein CASSPSGTTEAFF.